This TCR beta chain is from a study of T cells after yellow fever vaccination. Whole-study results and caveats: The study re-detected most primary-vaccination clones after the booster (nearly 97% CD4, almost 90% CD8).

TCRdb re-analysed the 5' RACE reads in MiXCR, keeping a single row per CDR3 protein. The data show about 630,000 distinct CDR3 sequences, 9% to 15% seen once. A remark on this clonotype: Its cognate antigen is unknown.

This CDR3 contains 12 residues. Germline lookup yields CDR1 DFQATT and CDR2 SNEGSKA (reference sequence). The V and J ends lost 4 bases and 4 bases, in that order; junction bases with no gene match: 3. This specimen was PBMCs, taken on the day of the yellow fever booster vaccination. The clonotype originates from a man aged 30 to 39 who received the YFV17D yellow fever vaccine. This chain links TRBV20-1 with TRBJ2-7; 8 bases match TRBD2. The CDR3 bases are TGCAGTGCTACCGAGCGGGAGTACGAGCAGTACTTC. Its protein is CSATEREYEQYF.